One and the same sample provided the 21 T cell receptor beta chains below, sequenced in a study of yellow fever vaccine responses in identical twins. TCRdb re-analysed the RT-PCR reads in MiXCR, keeping a single row per CDR3 protein. Of 9,500 to 11,000 distinct CDR3 sequences detected, roughly 80% appear once; the ten largest clones hold around 2%. Here the sequenced sample was T cells from blood (PBMCs), unsorted or a sorted subset (not recorded which), taken before or after yellow fever vaccination (not recorded which). Every receptor here comes from a young woman who received the yellow fever vaccine.

J is TRBJ1-1 and V is TRBV7-3; 7 bases match TRBD1. The CDR3 loop spans 14 amino acids. The germline V gene encodes CDR1 SGHTA and CDR2 FQGTGA. Trimming removed 5 bases from V and 5 bases from J; junction bases left unmatched: 8. This chain's CDR3 is CASSRTTGYTEAFF. The CDR3, as DNA: TGTGCCAGCAGCAGAACGACAGGGTATACTGAAGCTTTCTTT.

This chain connects TRBV12-5 to TRBJ1-1; possibly TRBD1 for D (6 bases). Trimming removed 3 bases at V and 0 bases at J, with 8 bases between. This CDR3 region has 14 residues. The V gene's germline CDR1 is LGHNT and CDR2 FRNRAP. Written as DNA, the CDR3 is TGTGCTAGTGGTTTTGGGACAATGAACACTGAAGCTTTCTTT. Translating gives CASGFGTMNTEAFF. Full variable domain (rest looked up from reference TRBV12-5 and TRBJ1-1): DARVTQTPRHKVTEMGQEVTMRCQPILGHNTVFWYRQTMMQGLELLAYFRNRAPLDDSGMPKDRFSAEMPDATLATLKIQPSEPRDSAVYFCASGFGTMNTEAFFGQGTRLTVV.

The chain uses TRBV18 and TRBJ2-1; D is unresolved. This CDR3 has 15 amino acids. Germline CDR1 KGHSH, CDR2 LQKENI. Trimming shortened V by 3 bases and J by 8 bases, and 17 bases separated the two germline ends. CDR3 bases: TGTGCCAGCTCACCGGTCACAGCACAAGGGCATGAGCAGTTCTTC. Encoded protein: CASSPVTAQGHEQFF.

The J gene is TRBJ2-7, the V gene TRBV29-1; D gene uncertain. The CDR3 is 12 residues long. The germline V gene has CDR1 SQVTM and CDR2 ANQGSEA. V was pared by 4 bases and J by 6 bases, with 13 bases between. CDR3 bases: TGCAGCGTTGGGGCTGCGGTGGGCGAGCAGTACTTC. This gives the protein CSVGAAVGEQYF.

The chain combines TRBV13 with TRBJ1-1; no reliable D call. This CDR3 spans 14 amino acids. Trimming stripped 1 base from V and 1 base from J, with 7 bases between. From germline, CDR1 is PRHDT and CDR2 FYEKMQ (reference sequence). CDR3 in amino acids: CASSLELQNTEAFF. DNA of the CDR3: TGTGCCAGCAGCTTAGAACTCCAGAACACTGAAGCTTTCTTT.

This chain joins TRBV7-2 and TRBJ2-3; TRBD2 agrees at 12 bases. The CDR3 sequence is 15 residues long. Germline values: CDR1 SGHTA, CDR2 FQGNSA. Germline trimming cut 5 bases from V and 5 bases from J; bases unmatched to any gene: 5. Here the CDR3 reads CASSVTSGRLDTQYF. CDR3 nucleotide sequence: TGTGCCAGCAGCGTGACTAGCGGGAGATTAGATACGCAGTATTTT.

The chain is built from TRBV7-2 and TRBJ2-3, with no clear D. Germline V gene lookup returns CDR1 SGHTA and CDR2 FQGNSA. Deletions cut 1 base from V and 2 bases from J, with 16 bases between. The CDR3 is 17 amino acids. As DNA, the CDR3 is TGTGCCAGCAGCTTAGTCCCAGTTTCCGTAAACACAGATACGCAGTATTTT. Translation gives CASSLVPVSVNTDTQYF.

This clonotype was seen only once. This rearrangement joins TRBV18 to TRBJ2-7, with D perhaps matching TRBD2 (6 bases). The V end was cut by 7 bases, the J end by 6 bases, with 22 bases between. CDR1 is KGHSH, CDR2 LQKENI, per germline. There are 15 residues in the CDR3. CDR3: CASCAAGGGLFEQYV. CDR3 nucleotide sequence: TGTGCCAGCTGCGCCGCCGGGGGTGGCCTCTTCGAGCAGTACGTC.

V gene TRBV5-6 combines with J gene TRBJ2-7, with TRBD1 identical over 11 bases. The CDR3 runs 14 residues. V lost 5 bases and J lost 6; bases outside the gene matches: 7. The germline V gene encodes CDR1 SGHDT and CDR2 YYEEEE. This chain's CDR3 is CASSASDRGPEQYV. CDR3 nucleotides: TGTGCCAGCAGTGCCTCGGACAGGGGGCCCGAGCAGTACGTC.

V and J are TRBV28 and TRBJ1-2, with TRBD1 as a possible D gene (6 bases). The germline gives CDR1 MDHEN, CDR2 SYDVKM. The V end was cut by 7 bases, the J end by 5 bases, with 26 bases between. This CDR3 comprises 17 residues. CDR3: CASTIWGSQQGSYGYTF. The CDR3, as DNA: TGTGCCAGCACTATATGGGGGAGTCAACAGGGCAGTTATGGCTACACCTTC.

The CDR3 region has the DNA TGTGCCAGCTCACCACCGCTGCCCTCGGATGAGCAGTTCTTC. It yields the protein CASSPPLPSDEQFF. V and J are TRBV18 and TRBJ2-1; unclear D gene. This CDR3 comprises 14 residues. V was pared by 0 bases and J by 8 bases, with 11 bases between. From germline, CDR1 is KGHSH and CDR2 LQKENI.

The chain joins TRBV6-1 to TRBJ2-3, with 12 bases aligning to TRBD2. V was clipped by 5 bases and J by 1 base; unmatched bases: 10. CDR1 is MNHNS and CDR2 is SASEGT in the germline V gene. The CDR3 is 18 amino acids. Here the CDR3 reads CASSPLAGGVSGTDTQYF. As DNA, the CDR3 is TGTGCCAGCAGTCCTCTAGCGGGAGGGGTTTCGGGCACAGATACGCAGTATTTT.

The gene calls are TRBV13 and TRBJ2-1; 10 nucleotides line up with TRBD1. Germline CDR1 and CDR2: PRHDT and FYEKMQ (reference sequence). The V segment lost 5 bases and the J segment 7 bases; nucleotides outside the gene matches: 8. The CDR3 totals 15 residues. The DNA of the CDR3 is TGTGCCAGCAGCCCCAGGACAGGGGGGGGAAATGAGCAGTTCTTC. This sequence encodes CASSPRTGGGNEQFF.

This chain joins TRBV7-6 and TRBJ2-1; TRBD1 matches 10 bases. With V trimmed by 5 bases and J by 6 bases, 13 bases remained unmatched. There are 17 residues in the CDR3. CDR1 SGHVS and CDR2 FNYEAQ come from the germline V gene. CDR3 nucleotides: TGTGCCAGCAGCACGCACTCCGGGACAGGGGATTCCAATGAGCAGTTCTTC. As protein: CASSTHSGTGDSNEQFF.

The rearrangement uses TRBV25-1 and TRBJ1-4; D might be TRBD1 (5 bases). Germline CDR1 and CDR2: MGHDK and SYGVNS. V was clipped by 7 bases and J by 6 bases, with 15 bases between them. This CDR3 is built from 14 residues. CDR3 in amino acids: CASTMGGWDEKLFF. DNA for the CDR3: TGTGCCAGCACCATGGGGGGGTGGGATGAAAAACTGTTTTTT.

V gene TRBV4-2 combines with J gene TRBJ2-1; D call uncertain. In germline, CDR1 is LGHNA, CDR2 YNFKEQ. V was clipped by 0 bases and J by 6 bases, with 9 bases between them. The CDR3 loop spans 14 amino acids. The CDR3 is CASSQEGWVNEQFF. For the CDR3, the DNA is TGTGCCAGCAGCCAAGAGGGTTGGGTCAATGAGCAGTTCTTC.

The sample holds one count of this clonotype. This chain links TRBV5-6 with TRBJ2-7; D is unresolved. The V gene's germline CDR1 is SGHDT and CDR2 YYEEEE. V lost 0 bases, J lost 0 bases, and 13 bases lay in between. The CDR3 contains 16 residues. The CDR3 region is CASSLAQRHLSYEQYF. The DNA of the CDR3 is TGTGCCAGCAGCTTGGCCCAACGGCACCTCTCCTACGAGCAGTACTTC. Supplemented by reference TRBV5-6 and TRBJ2-7, the full variable domain reads DAGVTQSPTHLIKTRGQQVTLRCSPKSGHDTVSWYQQALGQGPQFIFQYYEEEERQRGNFPDRFSGHQFPNYSSELNVNALLLGDSALYLCASSLAQRHLSYEQYFGPGTRLTVT.

The chain uses TRBV12-3 or TRBV12-4 and TRBJ2-7; 7 nucleotides align to TRBD1. V was pared by 0 bases and J by 4 bases, with 3 bases of the junction left unmatched. The CDR3 contains 14 residues. The CDR3 loop reads CASSLAGQSYEQYV. DNA for the CDR3: TGTGCCAGCAGTTTAGCGGGACAGTCATACGAGCAGTACGTC.

The chain employs TRBV15 and TRBJ1-1, with TRBD1 matching over 7 bases. The CDR3 has 14 residues. V trimming: 8 bases; J trimming: 4 bases; junction bases outside the gene matches: 10. From germline, CDR1 is LNHNV and CDR2 YYDKDF (reference sequence). CDR3 region: CATGTRQGGTEAFF. The CDR3 nucleotides read TGTGCCACCGGCACAAGACAGGGTGGCACTGAAGCTTTCTTT.

In DNA form, the CDR3 reads TGCAGTGCTAGAGCGGGACAGAACCACACCTATGGCTACACCTTC. Amino acid sequence: CSARAGQNHTYGYTF. This chain uses TRBV20-1 with TRBJ1-2; 7 bases line up with TRBD1. Germline lookup yields CDR1 DFQATT and CDR2 SNEGSKA (reference sequence). The CDR3 consists of 15 residues. J was trimmed by 4 bases and V by 1 base; bases with no gene match: 9.

The rearrangement links TRBV12-3 or TRBV12-4 to TRBJ2-6; D ambiguous. V was clipped by 5 bases and J by 0 bases, with 8 bases between them. This CDR3 spans 15 amino acids. DNA of the CDR3: TGTGCCAGCAGTCGCCGGACCTCTGGGGCCAACGTCCTGACTTTC. Protein sequence: CASSRRTSGANVLTF.